Listed here is a single T cell receptor (beta chain). The clone's antigen remains unknown. Within one base of it there is no much larger clone, and no base qualities were kept. The data belong to a study of cytomegalovirus exposure and HLA in healthy donors (dated by TCRdb to the late 2010s). Regarding the study in general: In an earlier analysis of around 540 of the donors, about 270 Gb of sequence data and some 120 million unique TCR beta sequences from 150 million to 200 million T cells were reported. To decide whether each TCR beta V gene segment behaved as functional or pseudogenic, an earlier analysis of some 600 of the donors relied on high-throughput TCR beta sequencing. The number of typed donors differed by locus: about 629-630 for A, B, C, DRB1 and DQB1; some 500 for DQA1; approximately 600 for DPA1; and about 470 for DPB1. Roughly 5 DR-DQ haplotypes were handled as single units for association and clustering, since linkage in the cohort was strong. An early release that covered some 630 HLA-typed donors contained approximately 300 gigabases of sequencing data and 75 million to 100 million unique TCR sequences. The later analysis used no new phenotypic data to find candidate immune exposures, relying instead on TCR beta sequences and their occurrence across donors. Class I and class II HLA loci were covered by the typing at four-digit resolution. Alongside the repertoire data, information on donor age, sex, ethnicity and CMV serostatus was compiled. The study aimed to test whether signatures of past pathogen exposure could be identified by cataloging public T cell receptors. The study used immunosequencing to profile the T cell repertoires of around 600 subjects and linked those repertoires to cytomegalovirus serostatus. Among 398 genotyped donors of the cohort, an average of 235,054 unique TCR beta nucleotide sequences were sequenced per donor, roughly 20% of them non-productive. In addition to the first cohort of 666 subjects, a separate validation cohort of some 120 different subjects was used. All discovery cohort repertoires had been generated using a single sequencing platform. To predict cytomegalovirus infection status, the study combined high-throughput TCR immunosequencing, statistical association of individual TCRs with disease status, and machine learning. To study patterns of TCR occurrence, a later analysis re-analyzed previously published TCR beta repertoires from 500 to 850 donors and added high-resolution HLA genotyping. Genome-wide SNP genotypes for about three fifths of the roughly 670 donors were used in a later genetic analysis, which treated that subset as a discovery cohort. Of the roughly 410 genotyped donors, less than 90% were placed in the genetic ancestry cluster associated with self-reported Caucasian donors.

The cohort was made up of 666 healthy bone marrow donors. At the time of sampling, all cohort members were nominally healthy, though unrecorded immune exposures were likely present. CMV serostatus was recorded as positive for 250 to 300 and negative for about 55% of the 666 cohort members, whereas no CMV serostatus was recorded for the donor in question. Every donor gave a peripheral blood sample, and the peripheral blood mononuclear cells from that sample were used for TCR beta sequencing. The Qiagen DNeasy Blood Extraction Kit was used to extract genomic DNA from the blood cell samples. After removal of 4 bases from V and 8 bases from J, the junction retains 5 bases not matched to a gene. The CDR3 sequence holds 14 residues, the cysteine and phenylalanine included. Kept here is only the CDR3 DNA, which spans 42 bases and is read in frame from base 1. CDR1 and CDR2 are drawn from the germline V gene: SGHRS, YFSETQ.

The paper as a whole reports these results and caveats: At a false discovery rate of 0.05, a later analysis linked about 17,000 TCR beta sequences to specific HLA alleles. The sequencing pipeline was judged likely to have produced a cluster of highly shared sequence variants as a technical artifact. Strong co-occurrence of HLA alleles, especially DR and DQ, made assigning TCR associations to individual alleles difficult. A few of the identified cytomegalovirus-associated TCR beta chains were confirmed in vitro to be specific for cytomegalovirus antigens. Immune exposure information for the cohort was limited to CMV serostatus. Most TCR sequences were seen in very few donors, while some public TCRs were found in many individuals. In a later analysis, TCR association rates were found to vary across HLA loci, with the most associated TCRs seen for DRB1 alleles and the fewest for HLA-C alleles. Because counts were too low, about 18 rarely observed V segments, including chromosome 9 orphons, were excluded from the earlier analysis of about 500 of the donors. Because some donors lacked HLA typing at each locus, the association tests relied only on the typed subset. Presence/absence analyses assumed roughly uniform sequencing depth across donors, an assumption that may not hold. This cohort had only TCR beta chains sequenced, and the lack of alpha or paired-chain data limited which features could be detected. Compared with the roughly 720-donor mean, donors in an Asian-associated ancestry cluster had fewer N-insertions in productive TCRs, according to a later genetic analysis. A later analysis reported that several top co-occurrence clusters appeared linked to parvovirus B19, influenza, CMV and Epstein-Barr virus. Some IMGT-functional V segments, including TRBV6-2 and TRBV6-3, could not be distinguished by the 87-base-pair reads and were therefore excluded. The classifier was reported to diagnose cytomegalovirus status with high specificity and sensitivity in both the original and validation cohorts. According to the authors, the approach could potentially be generalized to other disease states and immunological phenotypes. A further reported finding was that TCR beta sequences accurately predicted the HLA-A and HLA-B alleles for most subjects in the first cohort. Most CMV-associated TCR beta chains appeared to be HLA-restricted in a later analysis, and the HLA associations seemed to be driven largely by CMV exposure. In a later genetic analysis, a missense DCLRE1C variant was associated with V-gene and J-gene trimming of TCR beta chains, and the association was replicated in an independent cohort. Linkage disequilibrium might explain the correlated functional status among segregating V segments, but an unknown experimental factor could not be ruled out. An earlier analysis of approximately 600 of the donors showed that most TCR beta V segments appeared in productive rearrangements either about 87% or about 30% of the time, which broadly matched IMGT annotations. In the study, around 150 TCR beta chains were listed as associated with cytomegalovirus. A later analysis found that HLA-associated TCR beta chains were more clonally expanded and had lower generation probabilities than equally common non-associated chains.

Library creation used the immunoSEQ multiplex PCR assay. A mixture of 60 forward primers for TCR Vbeta segments and 13 reverse primers for TCR Jbeta segments was used in the multiplex PCR. Amplification of the CDR3 region of rearranged TCR beta genes was performed with a multiplex PCR assay on genomic DNA. Amplified TCR beta libraries were sequenced as 87-base-pair reads on the Illumina HiSeq System. In the source study's methods: In a later analysis, roughly 80 million unique TCR beta chains were counted across the approximately 620 repertoires, and approximately 9.9 million of these chains were shared by at least two donors. Raw reads were error-corrected and collapsed into unique sequences by a nearest-neighbor algorithm in which closely related sequences were merged to remove PCR and sequencing errors. CDR3 sequences were aligned to IMGT reference sequences to assign V, D and J gene segments. Each retained sequence needed at least a six-nucleotide match to both a V gene segment and a J gene segment. A rearrangement was called productive if the CDR3 had no stop codons and remained in frame with V and J, and every other rearrangement was called non-productive. CDR3 was defined according to IMGT convention as the region running from the second conserved V-encoded cysteine to the conserved J-encoded phenylalanine. In an earlier analysis of approximately 500 of the donors, sequences lacking an unambiguous match to a single V gene segment were excluded. In an earlier analysis of 587 of the donors, a V segment was called functional when productive rearrangements were above 56.7%, and segregating when the standard deviation between donors exceeded 5%. To diagnose cytomegalovirus status from the catalog of TCR beta chain sequences, a statistical classification framework was built. In a later analysis, TCR nucleotide sequences were compared against IMGT/GENE-DB human TR gene sequences so that V and J genes could be assigned. Using the TCRdist pipeline, a later analysis assigned CDR3 sequences along with most-parsimonious VDJ recombination scenarios. In a later analysis, every TCR beta chain was defined by the combination of its CDR3 amino acid sequence and its V-gene family, and reads without a unique V-gene family were dropped. A later analysis removed 592 highly shared, low-generation-probability nucleotide sequences to deal with suspected cross-contamination and a sequencing artifact. In a later analysis, a clonal expansion index for each public chain was calculated from normalized within-repertoire ranks of inferred template counts. A later analysis computed generation probabilities with a VDJ recombination model fitted to out-of-frame rearrangements, and checked the results against IGoR. In a later analysis, hypergeometric tests were used to score TCR-TCR, TCR-HLA and TCR-CMV co-occurrence, with a repertoire-size bias correction applied to TCR pairs. To estimate false discovery rates, a later analysis permuted the HLA or CMV assignments 20 times. A later analysis grouped co-occurring TCRs with DBSCAN, adding TCRdist sequence similarity when clustering within HLA-allele-positive subsets. Co-occurrence clustering excluded repertoires with fewer than 30,000 or more than 120,000 public chains, plus five with anomalous nucleotide sharing. TCRdb's version of the immuneACCESS table is confined to in-frame rearrangements and falls short of the full clone set. An unresolved V gene accounts for under half of the shortfall where checked; the remainder is of unknown origin. V, J and clone size derive from that table, while D and trimming were established from the DNA sequence. The sample table lists over 200,000 clones, roughly 84% of them with a count of one. In total, the top ten clones hold around 1.4% of the sample.

Material: PBMCs. The TCR originated in a human donor in good health. Recombination linked TRBV5-1 to TRBJ1-4, with 10 central nucleotides matching TRBD1. The DNA is TGCGCCAGCAGCCCGACAGGGGGCGGGGAAAAACTGTTTTTT. This translates into CASSPTGGGEKLFF.